These 13 T cell receptor beta chains were sequenced from one sample in a study of ipilimumab plus nivolumab after autologous stem cell transplantation. Assay: immunoSEQ multiplex PCR; the TCRdb copy retains only in-frame clones and omits some. The repertoire holds 20,000 to 25,000 clones, under 75% seen once, with around a quarter in the top ten. The source material was PBMCs, sampled in a trial of ipilimumab plus nivolumab as post-transplant consolidation. These receptors all come from a male donor with diffuse large B-cell lymphoma.

V usage is TRBV6-5 and J usage is TRBJ1-3, with D perhaps matching TRBD1 (5 bases). V was shortened by 8 bases and J by 4 bases, with 15 bases between the two germline ends. This CDR3 has 14 residues. Germline CDR1 is MNHEY and CDR2 is SVGAGI. CDR3 region: CASGRGGSGNTIYF. CDR3 DNA sequence: TGTGCCAGCGGCCGTGGGGGTTCAGGAAACACCATATATTTT.

The rearrangement joins TRBV2 to TRBJ2-3, with a weak D call TRBD1 (6 bases). There are 15 residues in the CDR3. The V gene lost 3 bases and the J gene lost 0 bases, with 10 bases spanning the gap. Germline V gene data show CDR1 as SNHLY and CDR2 as FYNNEI. The CDR3 bases are TGTGCCAGCAGTGATATGCAGGGGAGCACAGATACGCAGTATTTT. Translating gives CASSDMQGSTDTQYF.

V and J are TRBV2 and TRBJ2-7; TRBD2 matches at 16 bases. V lost 3 bases to trimming and J lost 4 bases; unmatched junction nucleotides: 9. Germline V CDR1 and CDR2: SNHLY, FYNNEI. This CDR3 region has 18 residues. The CDR3 sequence: CASSEGLAGGPVDYEQYF. In DNA form, the CDR3 reads TGTGCCAGCAGTGAGGGACTAGCGGGAGGGCCGGTCGATTACGAGCAGTACTTC.

This clone was observed a few times. The chain joins TRBV7-3 to TRBJ2-5; no clear D gene. CDR3 length: 13 amino acids. V was clipped by 8 bases and J by 4 bases, with 14 bases between them. Germline V gene lookup returns CDR1 SGHTA and CDR2 FQGTGA. CDR3 DNA: TGTGCCAGCCTCCAACCCGGTCGAGAGACCCAGTACTTC. Protein sequence: CASLQPGRETQYF.

This clone was seen a handful of times. This sequence joins TRBV6-1 and TRBJ2-7; D is undetermined. CDR3 length: 12 amino acids. Germline CDR1 is MNHNS and CDR2 is SASEGT. V was trimmed by 0 bases and J by 3 bases, leaving 3 bases between them. CDR3 nucleotides: TGTGCCAGCAGTGAAGCCGGCTACGAGCAGTACTTC. It is translated as CASSEAGYEQYF.

The CDR3 spells CARSLGETEAFF. Here the CDR3 DNA reads TGTGCCAGAAGCTTGGGAGAGACTGAAGCTTTCTTT. The chain combines TRBV5-3 with TRBJ1-1; D remains ambiguous. TRBV5-3 qualifies as an ORF whose function is uncertain. CDR3 length: 12 amino acids. Between the trimmed V and J ends, which lost 0 bases and 5 bases, there was a span of 5 bases.

The genes are TRBV25-1 and TRBJ1-5; perhaps TRBD1 as D (5 bases). Germline-derived CDR1 and CDR2 are MGHDK and SYGVNS. Trimming stripped 7 bases from V and 0 bases from J, with 16 bases between. This CDR3 has 16 amino acids. CDR3 nucleotides: TGTGCCAGCACCCCTAGGGGAGGCTATAGCAATCAGCCCCAGCATTTT. It is translated as CASTPRGGYSNQPQHF.

This clone was seen more than once but under ten times. Other DNA sequences in this sample translate to the same CDR3. The rearrangement links TRBV5-4 to TRBJ2-5, with D perhaps matching TRBD2 (6 bases). The V and J ends lost 5 bases and 1 base respectively, with 9 bases between them. The germline CDR1 and CDR2 sequences are SGHNT and YYREEE (reference sequence). The CDR3 is 13 residues long. The CDR3 region has the DNA TGTGCCAGCAGGCGGGACTTCCAAGAGACCCAGTACTTC. Amino acids: CASRRDFQETQYF.

The rearrangement uses TRBV5-1 and TRBJ2-3, with D tentatively TRBD2 (5 bases). Germline CDR1 SGHRS, CDR2 YFSETQ. Trimming cost V 7 bases and J 0 bases, with 18 bases left between them. This CDR3 has 16 residues. This CDR3 reads CASFDGVASSTDTQYF. The CDR3 DNA sequence: TGCGCCAGCTTCGACGGGGTAGCCTCTAGCACAGATACGCAGTATTTT. The full variable domain, completed using reference TRBV5-1 and TRBJ2-3, is KAGVTQTPRYLIKTRGQQVTLSCSPISGHRSVSWYQQTPGQGLQFLFEYFSETQRNKGNFPGRFSGRQFSNSRSEMNVSTLELGDSALYLCASFDGVASSTDTQYFGPGTRLTVL.

V usage is TRBV14 and J usage is TRBJ2-3, with D hard to call. V gave up 4 bases and J gave up 2 bases, with 4 bases separating them. This CDR3 has 12 residues. The germline V gene encodes CDR1 SGHDN and CDR2 FVKESK. The CDR3, as DNA: TGTGCCAGCAGCCTTTACACAGATACGCAGTATTTT. It yields the protein CASSLYTDTQYF.

The chain recombines TRBV5-1 with TRBJ1-1; D perhaps matches TRBD1 (6 bases). CDR3 length: 14 amino acids. The V and J ends lost 3 bases and 5 bases respectively, with 14 bases between them. CDR1 and CDR2 from the germline V gene are SGHRS and YFSETQ. CDR3 residues: CASSSQGEETEAFF. DNA of the CDR3: TGCGCCAGCAGCTCACAGGGTGAGGAAACTGAAGCTTTCTTT.

The J gene is TRBJ1-6, the V gene TRBV27; D call uncertain. Per the germline V gene, CDR1 is MNHEY and CDR2 is SMNVEV (reference sequence). V shed 2 bases and J shed 7 bases, with 6 bases lying between them. This CDR3 is built from 13 residues. The CDR3 DNA reads TGTGCCAGCAGTTTAAGGCCGAATTCACCCCTCCACTTT. Protein: CASSLRPNSPLHF.

V is TRBV5-1 and J is TRBJ1-5; 9 nucleotides line up with TRBD1. The CDR3 length is 15 residues. CDR1 is SGHRS and CDR2 is YFSETQ in the germline V gene. V lost 0 bases and J lost 5; bases outside the gene matches: 3. The CDR3 here is CASSLGDREDQPQHF. The CDR3 DNA is TGCGCCAGCAGCTTGGGGGACAGGGAAGATCAGCCCCAGCATTTT.